This record concerns one TCR beta chain sequence. Its antigen remains unidentified. Together with a sample-barcoded 5' primer, a J-beta primer mix was included in a second PCR lasting about 6 to 11 cycles. CDR3-containing paired-end reads numbered at least 2.5 million in each sample. TCRdb fed the 5' RACE reads into MiXCR, producing one record per CDR3 protein. The repertoire holds some 700,000 distinct CDR3 sequences, with around 40% as singletons. This sample is part of a study of blood T cells in healthy people across ages. Notes on the study in general: Long-lived donors exceeded aged donors in naive CD4+ cells and diversity.

Per the germline V gene, CDR1 is SNHLY and CDR2 is FYNNEI. V gave up 3 bases and J gave up 6 bases, with 9 bases separating them. CDR3 length equals 12 residues. The source material was blood. This rearrangement joins TRBV2 to TRBJ2-7; D uncertain. This TCR derives from a woman aged 55-75 years in good health. CDR3 protein: CASSEYQVEQYF. The CDR3 coding sequence is TGTGCCAGCAGTGAGTATCAGGTCGAGCAGTACTTC.